The 22 T cell receptor beta chains in this list originate from one sample, sequenced in a study of blood T cell repertoires in COVID-19. Clones were sequenced by immunoSEQ multiplex PCR, and TCRdb holds only the in-frame ones, with some missing. The data contain approximately 470,000 clones, approximately 90% of them seen just once; the ten biggest clones take up 0.7%. The specimen sequenced was PBMCs or T cells enriched from blood (not recorded which). All receptors derive from a woman under 30 who had recovered from COVID-19.

The chain uses TRBV30 and TRBJ2-2, with D possibly matching TRBD1 (5 bases). The CDR3 extends over 14 amino acids. CDR1 is GTSNPN, CDR2 SVGIG, per germline (reference sequence). Between the trimmed V and J ends, which lost 2 bases and 7 bases, there was a span of 14 bases. The CDR3 protein is CAWSPTVWGGELFF. The CDR3 coding sequence is TGTGCCTGGAGTCCGACAGTATGGGGCGGGGAGCTGTTTTTT.

The chain uses TRBV6-5 and TRBJ1-5; D gene unclear. The CDR3 runs 12 residues. Trimming removed 2 bases at V and 11 bases at J, with 10 bases between. The V gene's germline CDR1 is MNHEY and CDR2 SVGAGI. The CDR3 spells CASSYPPPAQHF. Here the CDR3 DNA reads TGTGCCAGCAGTTACCCCCCCCCGGCCCAGCATTTT.

This clone has more than one count but fewer than ten. The rearrangement links TRBV25-1 to TRBJ2-1; the match to TRBD2 covers 10 bases. The CDR3 has 14 amino acids. Germline V gives CDR1 MGHDK, CDR2 SYGVNS. Trimming at V came to 4 bases and at J to 7 bases, leaving 4 bases not matched to a gene. This CDR3 reads CASSVAGGRNEQFF. For the CDR3, the DNA is TGTGCCAGCAGTGTAGCGGGGGGCCGTAATGAGCAGTTCTTC.

The chain employs TRBV28 and TRBJ2-3; 9 bases map to TRBD1. CDR1 is MDHEN, CDR2 SYDVKM, per germline. The CDR3 runs 15 residues. Trimming cost V 5 bases and J 5 bases; bases outside gene matches: 8. In nucleotides, the CDR3 is TGTGCCAGCAGTGTTACAGGGGGCCGGGTAGATACGCAGTATTTT. The encoded protein is CASSVTGGRVDTQYF.

The chain is built from TRBV9 and TRBJ2-1; 12 bases are shared with TRBD2. Germline V gene lookup returns CDR1 SGDLS and CDR2 YYNGEE. This CDR3 contains 14 residues. Germline trimming cut 3 bases from V and 7 bases from J; bases unmatched to any gene: 2. Here the CDR3 DNA reads TGTGCCAGCAGCGATACTAGCGGGGGGAATGAGCAGTTCTTC. It translates to CASSDTSGGNEQFF.

CDR3 sequence reads: CAWSPLVGSYEQYF. CDR3 sequence (DNA): TGTGCCTGGAGTCCGTTGGTCGGTTCCTACGAGCAGTACTTC. The chain links TRBV30 to TRBJ2-7; D call uncertain. The ends were cut back, 2 bases at V and 1 base at J, with 12 bases in the middle. This CDR3 comprises 14 residues. Germline V CDR1 and CDR2: GTSNPN, SVGIG (reference sequence).

The chain has TRBV10-3 and TRBJ2-1; D perhaps matches TRBD2 (6 bases). Germline V CDR1 and CDR2: ENHRY, SYGVKD. This CDR3 is 18 amino acids long. V was shortened by 0 bases and J by 2 bases, with 17 bases between the two germline ends. For the CDR3, the DNA is TGTGCCATCAGTGAGTCGGGTAGCGGTCTTCTCCCCTACAATGAGCAGTTCTTC. This gives the protein CAISESGSGLLPYNEQFF.

This rearrangement joins TRBV4-1 to TRBJ1-6; D not resolved. With 0 bases removed from V and 2 bases from J, the gap between germline ends came to 11 bases. In germline, CDR1 is MGHRA, CDR2 YSYEKL. The CDR3 totals 17 residues. The CDR3 protein is CASSQDRRFTYNSPLHF. The CDR3 coding sequence is TGCGCCAGCAGCCAAGATCGGCGGTTTACCTATAATTCACCCCTCCACTTT.

The chain combines TRBV7-2 with TRBJ1-4; TRBD1 might be the D (5 bases). V was trimmed by 3 bases and J by 0 bases, leaving 8 bases between them. The germline CDR1 and CDR2 sequences are SGHTA and FQGNSA. The CDR3 spans 15 residues. The DNA of the CDR3 is TGTGCCAGCAGCTTCCAGGGTGCAACTAATGAAAAACTGTTTTTT. Translation: CASSFQGATNEKLFF.

The V call is TRBV6-2 or TRBV6-3, the J call TRBJ1-5; TRBD1 matches at 8 bases. V shed 4 bases, J shed 7 bases, and the junction held 9 bases outside the gene matches. In germline, CDR1 is MNHEY, CDR2 SVGEGT. The CDR3 spans 15 residues. The DNA of the CDR3 is TGTGCCAGCAGTTCGTTCGGGACAGGAACCCAGCCCCAGCATTTT. Protein product: CASSSFGTGTQPQHF.

V usage is TRBV7-8 and J usage is TRBJ1-2, with TRBD1 matching 9 bases. The CDR3 totals 14 residues. Germline V gene sequence: CDR1 SGHVS, CDR2 FQNEAQ. The trim removed 5 bases at V and 5 bases at J, leaving 6 bases unmatched. The CDR3 DNA sequence: TGTGCCAGCAGCGTTCGACAGGGGGAATATGGCTACACCTTC. As protein: CASSVRQGEYGYTF.

The rearrangement joins TRBV11-2 to TRBJ1-6; D is uncertain. This CDR3 spans 15 amino acids. With 5 bases removed from V and 1 base from J, the gap between germline ends came to 9 bases. Germline lookup yields CDR1 SGHAT and CDR2 FQNNGV. Here the CDR3 reads CASSGDRSYNSPLHF. CDR3 in DNA: TGTGCCAGCAGCGGAGATCGGTCCTATAATTCACCCCTCCACTTT.

The gene calls are TRBV5-8 and TRBJ2-5; D may be TRBD2 (5 bases). The germline V and J ends were trimmed by 0 bases and 3 bases, with 12 bases remaining between them. Germline CDR1 and CDR2: SGHTS and YDEGEE. This CDR3 is 15 amino acids long. The CDR3 sequence: CASSLVPPGKETQYF. For the CDR3, the DNA is TGTGCCAGCAGCTTGGTCCCTCCGGGGAAAGAGACCCAGTACTTC.

The rearrangement joins TRBV12-5 to TRBJ2-5, with 9 bases matching TRBD1. This CDR3 has 14 residues. Germline V gives CDR1 LGHNT, CDR2 FRNRAP. V was pared by 6 bases and J by 2 bases, with 4 bases of the junction left unmatched. CDR3 coding DNA: TGTGCTAGTGGCCGGGACAGGGATCAAGAGACCCAGTACTTC. Protein: CASGRDRDQETQYF.

This clone occurred a few times. V usage is TRBV5-1 and J usage is TRBJ1-1; no clear D. This CDR3 contains 15 residues. V was cut by 0 bases and J by 0 bases, with 9 bases left in between. The germline CDR1 and CDR2 sequences are SGHRS and YFSETQ. The CDR3 region is CASSLELTMNTEAFF. The CDR3 DNA is TGCGCCAGCAGCTTGGAATTAACTATGAACACTGAAGCTTTCTTT.

J is TRBJ1-1 and V is TRBV3-1 (or the pseudogene TRBV3-2); tentative D call: TRBD1 (6 bases). Germline CDR1 reads LGHDT; CDR2 reads YNNKEL (reference sequence). V was cut by 4 bases and J by 2 bases, with 14 bases left in between. CDR3 length equals 15 residues. DNA of the CDR3: TGTGCCAGCAGCCCCGACCTGGGGGCCAACACTGAAGCTTTCTTT. The encoded protein is CASSPDLGANTEAFF.

This chain joins TRBV5-1 and TRBJ2-1; 8 bases line up with TRBD1. The CDR3 loop spans 14 amino acids. Germline CDR1 is SGHRS and CDR2 is YFSETQ. The J segment lost 10 bases and the V segment lost 3 bases, leaving 9 bases of the junction unmatched. The CDR3 coding sequence is TGCGCCAGCAGCTCGGACAGGGAATCGCGAGAGCAGTTCTTC. This sequence encodes CASSSDRESREQFF.

This clone was seen a few times. The rearrangement uses TRBV19 and TRBJ2-6; D is undetermined. Trimming removed 3 bases from V and 0 bases from J, with 6 bases in between. Germline CDR1 LNHDA, CDR2 SQIVND (reference sequence). The CDR3 spans 15 residues. CDR3 sequence reads: CASSIPNSGANVLTF. In nucleotides, the CDR3 is TGTGCCAGTAGTATCCCTAACTCTGGGGCCAACGTCCTGACTTTC.

The CDR3 DNA is TGTGCCAGCAGTTACTTCCTGGGCGGGGGGGCTCGCACAGATACGCAGTATTTT. It codes for CASSYFLGGGARTDTQYF. V and J are TRBV6-2 or TRBV6-3 and TRBJ2-3, with 9 bases aligning to TRBD2. V lost 1 base to trimming and J lost 1 base; unmatched junction nucleotides: 9. Germline V CDR1 and CDR2: MNHEY, SVGEGT. The length of the CDR3 is 18 residues.

V and J are TRBV6-5 and TRBJ2-3; TRBD2 aligns across 11 bases. Germline V gives CDR1 MNHEY, CDR2 SVGAGI. Losses at the gene ends were 7 bases for V and 6 bases for J; bases not matched to a gene: 9. The CDR3 sequence is 15 residues long. The CDR3 nucleotides are TGTGCCAGCACTAGCGGGGGGCCGAGAACGGATACGCAGTATTTT. This gives the protein CASTSGGPRTDTQYF.

The CDR3 protein is CASSINAEGAQYF. CDR3 bases: TGTGCCAGCAGCATAAATGCCGAGGGGGCCCAGTACTTC. The V call is TRBV12-3 or TRBV12-4, the J call TRBJ2-5, with TRBD1 as a possible D gene (6 bases). V was shortened by 6 bases and J by 9 bases, with 17 bases between the two germline ends. The CDR3 spans 13 residues.

This CDR3 reads CASSLDIQGSQEKLFF. In DNA, the CDR3 is TGCGCCAGCAGCTTGGACATACAGGGTTCTCAAGAAAAACTGTTTTTT. The genes are TRBV5-1 and TRBJ1-4; TRBD1 is a possible D gene (6 bases). This CDR3 has 16 residues. V lost 0 bases and J 8 bases, leaving 17 bases between the germline ends. CDR1 is SGHRS and CDR2 is YFSETQ in the germline V gene.